Below, one TCR beta chain is given with its context. Using immunoSEQ multiplex PCR, the repertoire was profiled, and TCRdb retains in-frame clones only, with some absent. This table holds 60,000 to 80,000 clones, approximately 89% found once. The CDR3 is 15 residues long. CDR1 and CDR2 (germline): SGDLS, YYNGEE. J lost 1 base, V lost 3 bases, and 3 bases had no gene match. This entry belongs to a study of resident and recirculating memory T cells in vitiligo. V is TRBV9 and J is TRBJ2-1; TRBD2 aligns across 8 bases. This TCR derives from a male donor with vitiligo. The sequencing sample was made of blood. In nucleotides, the CDR3 is TGTGCCAGCAGCGAGAGCGGGGGATCCTACAATGAGCAGTTCTTC. Its translation is CASSESGGSYNEQFF.